Each of the 16 T cell receptor beta chains below was sequenced from the same sample in a study of PD-L1 blockade in urothelial cancer. Time point: peripheral blood 6 weeks after treatment start. The protocol was immunoSEQ multiplex PCR, while the TCRdb copy is restricted to in-frame clones and leaves out a portion. Among approximately 110,000 clones listed, 85% to 95% were seen once. This sample comprised PBMCs, obtained around atezolizumab (anti-PD-L1) treatment. Receptors originate from a man aged 55-75 years with urothelial cancer.

The rearrangement uses TRBV21-1 and TRBJ2-4; TRBD1 is the table's D call, not checked against the DNA. TRBV21-1 is marked as a pseudogene. This CDR3 contains 17 residues. CDR3 in amino acids: CASSKARQGLAKNIQYF. The CDR3 region has the DNA TGTGCCAGCAGCAAAGCCCGACAGGGTTTAGCCAAAAACATTCAGTACTTC.

The V call is TRBV4-1, the J call TRBJ2-5, with no clear D. The CDR3 extends over 16 amino acids. Trimming took 4 bases from V and 1 from J, leaving 16 bases between them. Germline V gene sequence: CDR1 MGHRA, CDR2 YSYEKL. CDR3 bases: TGCGCCAGCAGCCGTGTTCACAGCCGATCCCAAGAGACCCAGTACTTC. Protein: CASSRVHSRSQETQYF.

The chain is built from TRBV6-1 and TRBJ2-7, with 8 positions matching TRBD2. Germline-derived CDR1 and CDR2 are MNHNS and SASEGT. The CDR3 totals 14 residues. V was pared by 8 bases and J by 0 bases, with 6 bases of the junction left unmatched. This CDR3 reads CASFNSGSSYEQYF. CDR3 bases: TGTGCCAGCTTCAACAGCGGGAGCTCCTACGAGCAGTACTTC.

V is TRBV28 and J is TRBJ2-1, with TRBD2 matching over 14 bases. There are 16 residues in the CDR3. V was clipped by 6 bases and J by 9 bases; unmatched bases: 10. Germline lookup yields CDR1 MDHEN and CDR2 SYDVKM. The CDR3 DNA sequence: TGTGCCAGCAGCCCCGGGGGACTAGCGGGAGTTTCTGAGCAGTTCTTC. This codes for CASSPGGLAGVSEQFF. The variable domain in full, completed from reference TRBV28 and TRBJ2-1, reads DVKVTQSSRYLVKRTGEKVFLECVQDMDHENMFWYRQDPGLGLRLIYFSYDVKMKEKGDIPEGYSVSREKKERFSLILESASTNQTSMYLCASSPGGLAGVSEQFFGPGTRLTVL.

J is TRBJ2-5 and V is TRBV11-2; 15 bases line up with TRBD2. V gave up 5 bases and J gave up 5 bases; unmatched junction bases: 9. The germline V gene has CDR1 SGHAT and CDR2 FQNNGV. The CDR3 is made up of 17 amino acids. The CDR3 region has the DNA TGTGCCAGCAGCCCCGGGACTAGCGGGGGGTGGCGCGAGACCCAGTACTTC. Protein product: CASSPGTSGGWRETQYF.

J is TRBJ2-1 and V is TRBV18, with 12 bases that match TRBD2. CDR1 is KGHSH, CDR2 LQKENI, per germline. V lost 3 bases to trimming and J lost 0 bases; unmatched junction nucleotides: 6. This CDR3 has 18 amino acids. CDR3 sequence (DNA): TGTGCCAGCTCACCGCAAACTAGCGGGGGGATCTCCTACAATGAGCAGTTCTTC. Translated: CASSPQTSGGISYNEQFF.

This rearrangement joins TRBV4-1 to TRBJ2-7; 8 bases line up with TRBD2. Trimming cost V 1 base and J 1 base; bases outside gene matches: 6. The germline V gene has CDR1 MGHRA and CDR2 YSYEKL. The CDR3 runs to 16 residues. CDR3 nucleotide sequence: TGCGCCAGCAGCCAAGTCGCGACTAGCGCTTCCTACGAGCAGTACTTC. It codes for CASSQVATSASYEQYF.

The chain joins TRBV7-9 to TRBJ2-5, with 9 bases aligning to TRBD2. The junction had 4 bases not matched to a gene; V was cut back by 0 bases and J by 5 bases. Germline CDR1 and CDR2: SEHNR and FQNEAQ (reference sequence). The CDR3 covers 15 residues. CDR3 protein: CASSLATAGGETQYF. As DNA, the CDR3 is TGTGCCAGCAGCTTAGCGACGGCGGGGGGGGAGACCCAGTACTTC.

The CDR3 bases are TGCGCCAGCATACGGCCAAGGGGAACAGGGGGCTGGGGAGATACGCAGTATTTT. It encodes CASIRPRGTGGWGDTQYF. J is TRBJ2-3 and V is TRBV5-1, with 9 bases identical to TRBD1. V was pared by 6 bases and J by 5 bases, with 19 bases of the junction left unmatched. This CDR3 is 18 amino acids long. Germline V gene sequence: CDR1 SGHRS, CDR2 YFSETQ.

V gene TRBV6-5 combines with J gene TRBJ2-1, with a weak D call TRBD2 (6 bases). From germline, CDR1 is MNHEY and CDR2 SVGAGI. Between the trimmed V and J ends, which lost 6 bases and 7 bases, there was a span of 13 bases. This CDR3 is built from 13 residues. The CDR3 nucleotides are TGTGCCAGCAGCCGGGACTTACCAAATGAGCAGTTCTTC. Encoded protein: CASSRDLPNEQFF.

The gene calls are TRBV7-2 and TRBJ2-7, with TRBD2 matching 11 bases. This CDR3 region has 14 residues. Germline CDR1 SGHTA, CDR2 FQGNSA. J gave up 7 bases and V 7 bases, and 9 bases lay outside the gene matches. Written as DNA, the CDR3 is TGTGCCAGCAACGTAGGACTAGCGGGTGGTGAGCAGTACTTC. This translates into CASNVGLAGGEQYF.

This clone has only a few counts. V and J are TRBV19 and TRBJ1-5; no reliable D call. V lost 5 bases and J 5 bases, leaving 16 bases between the germline ends. Per the germline V gene, CDR1 is LNHDA and CDR2 is SQIVND (reference sequence). The CDR3 has 15 residues. The CDR3 spells CASSFGGRADQPQHF. The CDR3 bases are TGTGCCAGTAGTTTCGGCGGGAGAGCTGATCAGCCCCAGCATTTT.

The chain recombines TRBV30 with TRBJ2-2; 7 bases agree with TRBD2. Germline V gives CDR1 GTSNPN, CDR2 SVGIG (reference sequence). This CDR3 comprises 13 residues. The V gene end was trimmed by 3 bases and the J gene end by 7 bases; junction bases not matched to a gene: 5. As DNA, the CDR3 is TGTGCCTGGAGCTGGGGGGGGAACGGGGAGCTGTTTTTT. Protein: CAWSWGGNGELFF.

The CDR3 bases are TGCGCCAGCAGCTTGGACCGACAGTCACAGTATTTT. Amino acid sequence: CASSLDRQSQYF. The gene calls are TRBV5-1 and TRBJ2-3, with D possibly TRBD1 on 5 matching bases. Trimming stripped 0 bases from V and 12 bases from J, with 11 bases between. Germline V gene lookup returns CDR1 SGHRS and CDR2 YFSETQ. The CDR3 contains 12 residues.

The CDR3 sequence: CASTRTSGGQETQYF. Written as DNA, the CDR3 is TGCGCCAGCACCCGGACTAGCGGGGGACAAGAGACCCAGTACTTC. This chain uses TRBV5-1 with TRBJ2-5; 13 bases fit TRBD2. Germline V gene lookup returns CDR1 SGHRS and CDR2 YFSETQ. The J segment lost 2 bases and the V segment lost 6 bases, leaving 4 bases of the junction unmatched. The CDR3 contains 15 residues. Based on the CDR3 plus reference TRBV5-1 and TRBJ2-5, the full variable domain is KAGVTQTPRYLIKTRGQQVTLSCSPISGHRSVSWYQQTPGQGLQFLFEYFSETQRNKGNFPGRFSGRQFSNSRSEMNVSTLELGDSALYLCASTRTSGGQETQYFGPGTRLLVL.

The chain has TRBV2 and TRBJ1-4; 7 bases fit TRBD1. Per the germline V gene, CDR1 is SNHLY and CDR2 is FYNNEI. This CDR3 is 14 amino acids long. With 6 bases clipped from V and 3 bases from J, the junction kept 4 bases outside the gene matches. The CDR3 nucleotides are TGTGCCAGCAGAATAACAGGGGCTAATGAAAAACTGTTTTTT. Encoded protein: CASRITGANEKLFF. The complete variable domain, with remaining parts taken from reference TRBV2 and TRBJ1-4, reads EPEVTQTPSHQVTQMGQEVILRCVPISNHLYFYWYRQILGQKVEFLVSFYNNEISEKSEIFDDQFSVERPDGSNFTLKIRSTKLEDSAMYFCASRITGANEKLFFGSGTQLSVL.